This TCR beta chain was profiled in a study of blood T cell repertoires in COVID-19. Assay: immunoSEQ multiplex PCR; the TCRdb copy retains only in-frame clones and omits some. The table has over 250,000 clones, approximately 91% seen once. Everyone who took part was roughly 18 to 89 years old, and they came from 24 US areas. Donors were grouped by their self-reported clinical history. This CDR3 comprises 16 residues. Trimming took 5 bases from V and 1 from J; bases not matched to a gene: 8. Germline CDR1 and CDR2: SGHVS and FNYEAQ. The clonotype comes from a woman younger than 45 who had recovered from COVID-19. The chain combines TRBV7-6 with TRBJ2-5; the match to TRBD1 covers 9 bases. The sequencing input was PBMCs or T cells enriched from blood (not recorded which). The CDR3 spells CASSLRTGAIQETQYF. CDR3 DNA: TGTGCCAGCAGCCTACGGACAGGGGCCATCCAAGAGACCCAGTACTTC.